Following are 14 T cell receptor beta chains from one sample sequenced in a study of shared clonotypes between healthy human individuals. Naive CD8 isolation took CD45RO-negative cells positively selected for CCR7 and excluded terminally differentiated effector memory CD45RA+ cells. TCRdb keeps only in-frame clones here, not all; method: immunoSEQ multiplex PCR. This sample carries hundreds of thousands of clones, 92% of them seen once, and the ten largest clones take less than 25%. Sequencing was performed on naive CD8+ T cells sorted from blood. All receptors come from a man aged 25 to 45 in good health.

The CDR3 sequence: CASSLDGSETQYF. The CDR3 region has the DNA TGTGCCAGCAGCTTAGACGGGTCGGAGACCCAGTACTTC. J is TRBJ2-5 and V is TRBV7-8, with D hard to call. CDR3 size: 13 residues. Germline CDR1 reads SGHVS; CDR2 reads FQNEAQ. The V end lost 1 base, the J end lost 5 bases, and 8 bases lay between the germline ends.

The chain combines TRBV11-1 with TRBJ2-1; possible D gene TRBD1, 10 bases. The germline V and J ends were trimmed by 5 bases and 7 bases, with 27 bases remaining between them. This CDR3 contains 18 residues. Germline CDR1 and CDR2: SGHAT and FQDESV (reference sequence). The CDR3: CASSTGQGFAGGQNEQFF. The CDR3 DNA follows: TGTGCCAGCAGCACGGGACAGGGGTTCGCGGGAGGGCAGAATGAGCAGTTCTTC.

CDR3 in DNA: TGTGCCAGCTCCGTGGCAGGGTATTTGAGCGAGCAGTACTTC. Its translation is CASSVAGYLSEQYF. This chain links TRBV27 with TRBJ2-7, with a possible D match to TRBD1 (5 bases). This CDR3 contains 14 residues. The ends were cut back, 8 bases at V and 6 bases at J, with 20 bases in the middle. Germline V gene sequence: CDR1 MNHEY, CDR2 SMNVEV (reference sequence).

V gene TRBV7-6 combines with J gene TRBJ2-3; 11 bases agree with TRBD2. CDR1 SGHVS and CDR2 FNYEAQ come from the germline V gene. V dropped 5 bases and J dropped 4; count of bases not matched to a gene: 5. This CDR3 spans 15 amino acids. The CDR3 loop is CASSRLAGRADTQYF. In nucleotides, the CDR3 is TGTGCCAGCAGCCGACTAGCGGGGAGGGCAGATACGCAGTATTTT.

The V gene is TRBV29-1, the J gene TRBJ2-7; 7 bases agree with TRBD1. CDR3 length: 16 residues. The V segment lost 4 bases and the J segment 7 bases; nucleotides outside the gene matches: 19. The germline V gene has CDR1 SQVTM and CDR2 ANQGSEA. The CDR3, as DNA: TGCAGCGTTGGAAAAGGGGGCTGGAATACCTACGAAGAGCAGTACTTC. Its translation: CSVGKGGWNTYEEQYF.

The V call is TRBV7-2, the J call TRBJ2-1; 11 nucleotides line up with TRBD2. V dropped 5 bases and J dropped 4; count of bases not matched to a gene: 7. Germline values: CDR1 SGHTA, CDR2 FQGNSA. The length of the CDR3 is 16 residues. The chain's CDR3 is CASSASGTSGYNEQFF. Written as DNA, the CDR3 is TGTGCCAGCAGCGCATCCGGGACTAGCGGATACAATGAGCAGTTCTTC.

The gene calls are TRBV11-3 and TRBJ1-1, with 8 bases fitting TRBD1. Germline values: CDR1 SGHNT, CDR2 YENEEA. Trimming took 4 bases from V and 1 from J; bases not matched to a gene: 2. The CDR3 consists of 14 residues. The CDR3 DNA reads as TGTGCCAGCAGCTCGGACAGGGAGAACACTGAAGCTTTCTTT. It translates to CASSSDRENTEAFF.

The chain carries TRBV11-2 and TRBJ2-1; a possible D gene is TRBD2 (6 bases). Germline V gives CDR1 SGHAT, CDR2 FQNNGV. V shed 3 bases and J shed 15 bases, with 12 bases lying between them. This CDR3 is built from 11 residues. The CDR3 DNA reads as TGTGCCAGCAGCTTCCTAGGGAGGCGGTTCTTC. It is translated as CASSFLGRRFF. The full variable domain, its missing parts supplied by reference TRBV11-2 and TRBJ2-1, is EAGVAQSPRYKIIEKRQSVAFWCNPISGHATLYWYQQILGQGPKLLIQFQNNGVVDDSQLPKDRFSAERLKGVDSTLKIQPAKLEDSAVYLCASSFLGRRFFGPGTRLTVL.

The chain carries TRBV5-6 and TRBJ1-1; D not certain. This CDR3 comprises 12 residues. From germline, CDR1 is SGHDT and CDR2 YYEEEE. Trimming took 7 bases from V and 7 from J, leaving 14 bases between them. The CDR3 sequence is CASGTLSGEAFF. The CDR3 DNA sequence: TGTGCCAGCGGCACCCTCTCGGGTGAAGCTTTCTTT.

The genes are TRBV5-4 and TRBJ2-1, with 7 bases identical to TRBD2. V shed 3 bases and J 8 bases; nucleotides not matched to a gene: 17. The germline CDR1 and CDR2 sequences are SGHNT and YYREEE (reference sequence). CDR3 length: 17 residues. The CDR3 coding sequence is TGTGCCAGCAGCTCCGGGTCTAGCGGAGGATACGGCGATGAGCAGTTCTTC. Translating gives CASSSGSSGGYGDEQFF.

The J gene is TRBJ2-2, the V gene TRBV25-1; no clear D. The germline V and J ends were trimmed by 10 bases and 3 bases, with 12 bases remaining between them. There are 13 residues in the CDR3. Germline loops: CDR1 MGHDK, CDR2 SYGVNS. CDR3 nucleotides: TGTGCCATTATAGACCAGGACACCGGGGAGCTGTTTTTT. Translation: CAIIDQDTGELFF.

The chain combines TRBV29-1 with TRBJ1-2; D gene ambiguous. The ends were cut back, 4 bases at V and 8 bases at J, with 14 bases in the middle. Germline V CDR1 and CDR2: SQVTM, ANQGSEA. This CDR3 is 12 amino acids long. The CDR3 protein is CSVVRMDGGYTF. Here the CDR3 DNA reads TGCAGCGTTGTCAGAATGGATGGAGGCTACACCTTC.

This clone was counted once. The CDR3 DNA follows: TGTGCCAGCAGCCCTTACGGAGGGGGGGGCGAGCAGTACTTC. The encoded protein is CASSPYGGGGEQYF. The chain has TRBV7-2 and TRBJ2-7; TRBD2 is a possible D gene (7 bases). Germline CDR1 SGHTA, CDR2 FQGNSA. CDR3 length equals 14 residues. Trimming shortened V by 5 bases and J by 6 bases, and 17 bases separated the two germline ends.

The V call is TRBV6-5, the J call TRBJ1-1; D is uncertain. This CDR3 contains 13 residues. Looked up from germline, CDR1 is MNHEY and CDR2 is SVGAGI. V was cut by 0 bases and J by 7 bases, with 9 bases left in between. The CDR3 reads CASSYSFSGEAFF. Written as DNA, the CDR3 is TGTGCCAGCAGTTACTCATTCTCAGGTGAAGCTTTCTTT.